These T cell receptor beta chains were read from a single sample in a study of shared clonotypes between healthy human individuals. The protocol was immunoSEQ multiplex PCR, while the TCRdb copy is restricted to in-frame clones and leaves out a portion. The profile shows under 1,100,000 clones, about 77% of them singletons. The sample taken for sequencing was memory CD4+ T cells sorted from blood. The source is a young man in good health. The CDR3 runs from the conserved cysteine through the conserved F or W. Each record gives: V gene, J gene, CDR3 length, D gene, clone size, CDR3 protein, CDR3 DNA. A D gene is named only where the DNA matches it firmly. Rows may omit the clone size; those that give it use once, few, many or a size class.

TRBV19	TRBJ2-6	15	NA	NA	CASSIPGAGANVLTF	TGTGCCAGTAGTATCCCCGGGGCTGGGGCCAACGTCCTGACTTTC
TRBV4-3	TRBJ2-1	15	NA	few	CASSQDGVRGHEQFF	TGCGCCAGCAGCCAAGACGGTGTGCGAGGGCATGAGCAGTTCTTC
TRBV28	TRBJ1-3	15	NA	NA	CASRPSTLAGNTIYF	TGTGCCAGCAGGCCGTCCACGTTGGCTGGAAACACCATATATTTT
TRBV5-6	TRBJ1-1	13	TRBD1	NA	CASSPTGFGEAFF	TGTGCCAGCAGCCCGACAGGGTTTGGGGAAGCTTTCTTT
TRBV2	TRBJ1-1	15	NA	NA	CASSEAQGIITEAFF	TGTGCCAGCAGTGAAGCGCAGGGTATCATCACTGAAGCTTTCTTT
TRBV7-9	TRBJ2-2	15	NA	few	CASSPQATSNGELFF	TGTGCCAGCAGCCCCCAGGCAACCTCAAATGGGGAGCTGTTTTTT
TRBV19	TRBJ1-5	13	NA	few	CASSMGGHQPQHF	TGTGCCAGTAGTATGGGGGGGCATCAGCCCCAGCATTTT
TRBV5-4	TRBJ2-3	13	TRBD2	once	CAQHERELNTQYF	TGTGCCCAGCATGAGCGGGAGCTGAATACGCAGTATTTT
TRBV6-1	TRBJ1-4	14	TRBD1	NA	CASRTTGKSEKLFF	TGTGCCAGCAGGACGACAGGGAAGAGTGAAAAACTGTTTTTT
TRBV15	TRBJ2-4	17	NA	NA	CATSRGSKGVGKNIQYF	TGTGCCACCAGCAGAGGGTCTAAAGGGGTGGGCAAAAACATTCAGTACTTC
TRBV28	TRBJ1-5	14	NA	few	CASSLPANNQPQHF	TGTGCCAGCAGTTTACCGGCTAACAATCAGCCCCAGCATTTT
TRBV25-1	TRBJ2-3	16	TRBD2	NA	CASSESSSGLADTQYF	TGTGCCAGCAGTGAATCGTCTAGCGGCCTCGCAGATACGCAGTATTTT
TRBV6-6	TRBJ2-7	14	TRBD1	once	CASTKGQAPYEQYF	TGTGCCAGCACTAAGGGACAGGCCCCCTACGAGCAGTACTTC
TRBV7-8	TRBJ2-5	13	NA	NA	CASSLNGESSQYF	TGTGCCAGCAGCTTAAACGGAGAATCTTCCCAGTACTTC
TRBV30	TRBJ2-2	16	NA	NA	CAWRASSLQNTGELFF	TGTGCCTGGCGGGCCTCCTCCCTACAGAACACCGGGGAGCTGTTTTTT
TRBV14	TRBJ1-2	14	TRBD1	once	CASSLGQGVGGYTF	TGTGCCAGCAGCCTCGGACAGGGGGTAGGAGGCTACACCTTC
TRBV4-1	TRBJ2-2	16	TRBD2	few	CASSQEPGTSSGELFF	TGCGCCAGCAGCCAAGAGCCCGGGACTAGCTCCGGGGAGCTGTTTTTT
TRBV30	TRBJ1-2	14	NA	NA	CAWNREPSNYGYTF	TGTGCCTGGAACAGGGAGCCCTCTAACTATGGCTACACCTTC
TRBV7-9	TRBJ1-3	15	NA	NA	CASSFLDTSGNTIYF	TGTGCCAGCAGCTTCCTAGACACGTCTGGAAACACCATATATTTT
TRBV4-2	TRBJ1-1	13	TRBD1	NA	CASSSQGPLGAFF	TGTGCCAGCAGCTCACAGGGGCCCCTAGGAGCTTTCTTT
TRBV11-3	TRBJ2-1	12	NA	NA	CASSRGGGEQFF	TGTGCCAGCAGCCGAGGGGGAGGTGAGCAGTTCTTC
TRBV19	TRBJ1-2	14	NA	NA	CASSIPQENYGYTF	TGTGCCAGTAGTATCCCTCAGGAGAACTATGGCTACACCTTC
TRBV6-1	TRBJ1-6	14	NA	many	CASSEIAGNSPLHF	TGTGCCAGCAGTGAAATCGCCGGAAATTCACCCCTCCACTTT
TRBV6-6	TRBJ1-2	14	TRBD1	once	CASSSGQGHYGYTF	TGTGCCAGCAGTTCGGGACAGGGACATTATGGCTACACCTTC
TRBV6-6	TRBJ1-4	13	NA	NA	CASSQGLDEKLFF	TGTGCCAGCAGCCAGGGGCTAGATGAAAAACTGTTTTTT
TRBV7-2	TRBJ2-5	17	TRBD2	NA	CASSLVGLAGELETQYF	TGTGCCAGCAGCTTAGTGGGACTAGCGGGAGAGTTGGAGACCCAGTACTTC
TRBV4-3	TRBJ2-2	13	NA	few	CASSQDGTGELFF	TGCGCCAGCAGCCAAGACGGCACCGGGGAGCTGTTTTTT
TRBV19	TRBJ1-2	13	NA	NA	CASSSGSLYGYTF	TGTGCCAGTAGTTCCGGGTCCCTCTATGGCTACACCTTC
TRBV19	TRBJ1-1	15	NA	NA	CASSRGSTGDTEAFF	TGTGCCAGTAGTCGGGGGAGCACCGGGGACACTGAAGCTTTCTTT